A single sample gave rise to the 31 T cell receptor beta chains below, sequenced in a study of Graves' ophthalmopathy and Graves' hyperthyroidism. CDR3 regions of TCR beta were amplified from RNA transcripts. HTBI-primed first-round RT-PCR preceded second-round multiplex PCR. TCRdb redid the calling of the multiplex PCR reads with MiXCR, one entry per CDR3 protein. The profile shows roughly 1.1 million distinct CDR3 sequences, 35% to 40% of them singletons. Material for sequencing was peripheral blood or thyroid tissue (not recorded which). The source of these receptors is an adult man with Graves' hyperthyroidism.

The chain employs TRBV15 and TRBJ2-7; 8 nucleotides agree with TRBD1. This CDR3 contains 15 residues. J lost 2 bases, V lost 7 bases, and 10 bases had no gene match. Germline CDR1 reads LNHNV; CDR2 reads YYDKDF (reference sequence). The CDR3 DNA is TGTGCCACCAAAGAGGCCGGGACAGGCACCTACGAGCAGTACTTC. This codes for CATKEAGTGTYEQYF.

In DNA, the CDR3 is TGTGCCAGCAGCTTACGCGGCTTGGGAAAAAACAGGGCCATGTTTAACACTGAAGCTTTCTTT. It specifies CASSLRGLGKNRAMFNTEAFF. The J gene is TRBJ1-1, the V gene TRBV7-9; TRBD1 is a possible D gene (6 bases). The germline V and J ends were trimmed by 2 bases and 2 bases, with 30 bases remaining between them. Germline CDR1 is SEHNR and CDR2 is FQNEAQ (reference sequence). The CDR3 covers 21 residues.

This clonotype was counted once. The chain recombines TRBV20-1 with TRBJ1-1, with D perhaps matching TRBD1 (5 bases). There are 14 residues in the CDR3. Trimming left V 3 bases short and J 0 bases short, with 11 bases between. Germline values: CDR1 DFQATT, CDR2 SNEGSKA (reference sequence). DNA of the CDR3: TGCAGTGCTAGTACGGGACTTCTGAACACTGAAGCTTTCTTT. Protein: CSASTGLLNTEAFF.

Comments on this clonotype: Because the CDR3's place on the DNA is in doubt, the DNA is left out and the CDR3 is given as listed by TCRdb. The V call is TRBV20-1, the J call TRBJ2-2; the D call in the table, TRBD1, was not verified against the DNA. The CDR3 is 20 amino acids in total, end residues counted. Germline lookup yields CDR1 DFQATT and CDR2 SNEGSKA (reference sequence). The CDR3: CSTLCASSHDFRRGTGELFF.

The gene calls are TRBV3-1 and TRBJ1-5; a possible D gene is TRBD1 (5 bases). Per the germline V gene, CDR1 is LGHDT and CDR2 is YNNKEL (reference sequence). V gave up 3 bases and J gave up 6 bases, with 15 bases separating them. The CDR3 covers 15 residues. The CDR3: CASSQTYSQGQPQHF. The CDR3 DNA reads TGTGCCAGCAGCCAGACTTATAGTCAGGGTCAGCCCCAGCATTTT.

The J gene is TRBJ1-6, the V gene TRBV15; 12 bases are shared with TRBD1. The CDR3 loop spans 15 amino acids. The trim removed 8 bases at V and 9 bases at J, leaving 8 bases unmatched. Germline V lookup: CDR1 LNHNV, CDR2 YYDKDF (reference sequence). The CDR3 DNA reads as TGTGCCACCGAGAGGGACAGGGGGCTTGGTTCACCCCTCCACTTT. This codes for CATERDRGLGSPLHF.

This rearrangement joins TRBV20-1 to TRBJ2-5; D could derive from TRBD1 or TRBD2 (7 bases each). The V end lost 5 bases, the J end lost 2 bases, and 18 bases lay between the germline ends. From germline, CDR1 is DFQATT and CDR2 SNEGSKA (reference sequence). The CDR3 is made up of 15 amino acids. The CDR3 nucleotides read TGCAGTGCTGGGGGGGAACAGGGGAATCAAGAGACCCAGTACTTC. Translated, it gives CSAGGEQGNQETQYF.

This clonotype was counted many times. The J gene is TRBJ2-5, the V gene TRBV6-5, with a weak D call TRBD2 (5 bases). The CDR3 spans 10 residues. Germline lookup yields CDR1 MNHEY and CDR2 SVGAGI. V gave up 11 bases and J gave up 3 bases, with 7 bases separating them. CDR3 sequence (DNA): TGTGCCGCGGGCGAAGAGACCCAGTACTTC. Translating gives CAAGEETQYF.

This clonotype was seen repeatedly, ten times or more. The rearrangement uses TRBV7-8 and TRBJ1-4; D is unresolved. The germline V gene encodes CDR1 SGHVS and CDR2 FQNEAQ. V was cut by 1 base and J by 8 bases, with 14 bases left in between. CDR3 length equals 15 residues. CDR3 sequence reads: CASSLGVGNPEKLFF. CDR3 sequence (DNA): TGTGCCAGCAGCTTAGGTGTAGGGAATCCGGAAAAACTGTTTTTT.

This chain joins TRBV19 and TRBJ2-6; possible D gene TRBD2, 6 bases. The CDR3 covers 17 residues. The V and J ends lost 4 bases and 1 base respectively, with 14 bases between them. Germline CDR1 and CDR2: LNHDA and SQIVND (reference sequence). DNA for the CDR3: TGTGCCAGTAGTACGGACTACAGCTTATCTGGGGCCAACGTCCTGACTTTC. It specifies CASSTDYSLSGANVLTF.

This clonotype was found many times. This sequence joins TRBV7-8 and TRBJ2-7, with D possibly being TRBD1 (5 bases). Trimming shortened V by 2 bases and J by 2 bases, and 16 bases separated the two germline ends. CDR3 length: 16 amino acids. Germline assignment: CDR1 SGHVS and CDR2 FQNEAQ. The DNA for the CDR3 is TGTGCCAGCAGCTTAAGTCCCCTTAGACAGCCCTACGAGCAGTACTTC. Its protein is CASSLSPLRQPYEQYF.

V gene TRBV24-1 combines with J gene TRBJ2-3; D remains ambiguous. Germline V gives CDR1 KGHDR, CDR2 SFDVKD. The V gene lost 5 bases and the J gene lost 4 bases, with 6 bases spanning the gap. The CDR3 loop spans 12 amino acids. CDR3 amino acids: CATSAGADTQYF. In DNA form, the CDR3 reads TGTGCCACCAGTGCTGGCGCAGATACGCAGTATTTT.

CDR3 DNA: TGCAGTGCTAGGCGGGTCGGGATGAGCAATCAGCCCCAGCATTTT. This gives the protein CSARRVGMSNQPQHF. The chain couples TRBV20-1 to TRBJ1-5; D is ambiguous. This CDR3 contains 15 residues. Per germline, CDR1 DFQATT and CDR2 SNEGSKA (reference sequence). The germline V and J ends were trimmed by 3 bases and 1 base, with 13 bases remaining between them.

The CDR3 is CASSQLGGWTEAFF. In DNA form, the CDR3 reads TGTGCCAGCAGCCAATTGGGGGGGTGGACTGAAGCTTTCTTT. V gene TRBV16 combines with J gene TRBJ1-1; perhaps TRBD1 as D (5 bases). The germline V and J ends were trimmed by 1 base and 5 bases, with 11 bases remaining between them. Germline V lookup: CDR1 KGHSY, CDR2 FQNENV. The CDR3 covers 14 residues. Complete variable domain (other parts from reference TRBV16 and TRBJ1-1): GEEVAQTPKHLVRGEGQKAKLYCAPIKGHSYVFWYQQVLKNEFKFLISFQNENVFDETGMPKERFSAKCLPNSPCSLEIQATKLEDSAVYFCASSQLGGWTEAFFGQGTRLTVV.

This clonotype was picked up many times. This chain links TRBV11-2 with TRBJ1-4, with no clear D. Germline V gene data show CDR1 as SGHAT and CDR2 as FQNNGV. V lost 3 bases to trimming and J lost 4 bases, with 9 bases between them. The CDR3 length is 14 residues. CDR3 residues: CASSLELGNEKLFF. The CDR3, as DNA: TGTGCCAGCAGCTTGGAGTTGGGTAATGAAAAACTGTTTTTT.

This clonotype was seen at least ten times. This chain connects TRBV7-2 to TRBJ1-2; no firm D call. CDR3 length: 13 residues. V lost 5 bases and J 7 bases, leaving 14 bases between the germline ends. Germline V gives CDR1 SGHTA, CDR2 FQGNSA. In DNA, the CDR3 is TGTGCCAGCAGCCCCGGCCAGTTCCGTGGCTACACCTTC. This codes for CASSPGQFRGYTF.

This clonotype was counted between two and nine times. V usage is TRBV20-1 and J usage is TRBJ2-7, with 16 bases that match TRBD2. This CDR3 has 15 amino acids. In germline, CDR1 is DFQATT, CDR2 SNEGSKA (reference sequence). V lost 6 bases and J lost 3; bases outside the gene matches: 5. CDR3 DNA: TGCAGTGCCACAGGGACTAGCGGGAGGGGCTACGAGCAGTACTTC. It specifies CSATGTSGRGYEQYF.

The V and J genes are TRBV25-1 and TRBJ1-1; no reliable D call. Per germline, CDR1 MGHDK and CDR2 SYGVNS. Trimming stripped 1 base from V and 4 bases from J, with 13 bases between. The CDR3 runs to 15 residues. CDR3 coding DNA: TGTGCCAGCAGTGAATTGATAGGGATGAGCACTGAAGCTTTCTTT. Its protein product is CASSELIGMSTEAFF.

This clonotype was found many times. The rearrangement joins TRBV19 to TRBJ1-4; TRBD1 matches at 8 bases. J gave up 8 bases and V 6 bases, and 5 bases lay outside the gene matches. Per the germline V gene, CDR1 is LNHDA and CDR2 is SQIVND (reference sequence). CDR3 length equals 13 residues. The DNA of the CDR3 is TGTGCCAGTAGCCGGACAGGGAACGAAAAACTGTTTTTT. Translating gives CASSRTGNEKLFF.

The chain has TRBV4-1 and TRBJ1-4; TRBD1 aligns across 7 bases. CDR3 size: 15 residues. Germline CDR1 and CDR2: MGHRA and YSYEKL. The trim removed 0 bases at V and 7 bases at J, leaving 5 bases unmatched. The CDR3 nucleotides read TGCGCCAGCAGCCAAGATCCAGGGGGGAGTGAAAAACTGTTTTTT. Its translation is CASSQDPGGSEKLFF.

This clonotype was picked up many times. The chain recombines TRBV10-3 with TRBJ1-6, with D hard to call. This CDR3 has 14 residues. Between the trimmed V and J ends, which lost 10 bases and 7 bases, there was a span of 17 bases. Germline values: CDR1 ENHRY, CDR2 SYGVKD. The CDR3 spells CATAGQALNSPLHF. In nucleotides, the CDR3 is TGTGCCACTGCCGGGCAGGCCCTAAATTCACCCCTCCACTTT.

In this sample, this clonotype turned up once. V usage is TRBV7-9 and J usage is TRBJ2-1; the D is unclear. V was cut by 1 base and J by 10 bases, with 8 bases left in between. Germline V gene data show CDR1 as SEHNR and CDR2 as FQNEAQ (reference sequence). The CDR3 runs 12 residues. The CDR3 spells CASSLGPHEQFF. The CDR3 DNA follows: TGTGCCAGCAGCTTAGGCCCACACGAGCAGTTCTTC.

CDR3 amino acids: CASSASLLNYGYTF. The CDR3 nucleotides are TGTGCCAGCAGTGCCAGTCTTTTAAACTATGGCTACACCTTC. The chain carries TRBV2 and TRBJ1-2; D is uncertain. CDR1 is SNHLY, CDR2 FYNNEI, per germline. This CDR3 spans 14 amino acids. The germline V and J ends were trimmed by 4 bases and 2 bases, with 11 bases remaining between them. Based on the CDR3 plus reference TRBV2 and TRBJ1-2, the full variable domain is EPEVTQTPSHQVTQMGQEVILRCVPISNHLYFYWYRQILGQKVEFLVSFYNNEISEKSEIFDDQFSVERPDGSNFTLKIRSTKLEDSAMYFCASSASLLNYGYTFGSGTRLTVV.

CDR3 in amino acids: CASSEAGGGLPTETQYF. CDR3 in DNA: TGTGCCAGCAGTGAAGCGGGCGGGGGGTTACCGACAGAGACCCAGTACTTC. The rearrangement links TRBV2 to TRBJ2-5; 8 nucleotides agree with TRBD2. The CDR3 spans 17 residues. Looked up from germline, CDR1 is SNHLY and CDR2 is FYNNEI. V gave up 0 bases and J gave up 4 bases; unmatched junction bases: 10.

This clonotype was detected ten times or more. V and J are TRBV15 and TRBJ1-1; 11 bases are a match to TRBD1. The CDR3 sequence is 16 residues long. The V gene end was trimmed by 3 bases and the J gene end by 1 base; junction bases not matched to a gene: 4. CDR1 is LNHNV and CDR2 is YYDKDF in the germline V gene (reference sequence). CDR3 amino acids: CATSRGDRGKNTEAFF. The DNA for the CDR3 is TGTGCCACCAGCAGGGGGGACAGGGGGAAGAACACTGAAGCTTTCTTT.

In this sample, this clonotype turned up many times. CDR3 in DNA: TGTGCCAGCAGCTTATTGGAGAACAGCGAGACAGCCCCCTATGGCTACACCTTC. This translates into CASSLLENSETAPYGYTF. The chain uses TRBV7-6 and TRBJ1-2, with a weak D call TRBD1 (5 bases). Germline CDR1 reads SGHVS; CDR2 reads FNYEAQ. V lost 2 bases, J lost 4 bases, and 23 bases lay in between. The length of the CDR3 is 18 residues.

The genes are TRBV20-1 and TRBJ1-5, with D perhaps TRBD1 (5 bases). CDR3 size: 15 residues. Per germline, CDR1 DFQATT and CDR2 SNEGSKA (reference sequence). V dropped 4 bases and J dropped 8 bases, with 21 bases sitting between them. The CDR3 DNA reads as TGCAGTGCTAACCGAATGGGGGGTAACTCAAAGCCCCAGCATTTT. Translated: CSANRMGGNSKPQHF.

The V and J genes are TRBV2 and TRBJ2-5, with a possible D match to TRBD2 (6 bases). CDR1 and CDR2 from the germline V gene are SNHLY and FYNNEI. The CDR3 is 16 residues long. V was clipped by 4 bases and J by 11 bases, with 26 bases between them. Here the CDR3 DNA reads TGTGCCAGCAGTGGCCTTGGCGGGGCTGGGTCAGATACGCAGTACTTC. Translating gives CASSGLGGAGSDTQYF.

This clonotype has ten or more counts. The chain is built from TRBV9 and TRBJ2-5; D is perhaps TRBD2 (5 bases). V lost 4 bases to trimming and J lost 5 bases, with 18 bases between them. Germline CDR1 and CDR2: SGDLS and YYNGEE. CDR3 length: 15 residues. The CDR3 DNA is TGTGCCAGCAGCCCTCACGGGAATGAAGAGGAGACCCAGTACTTC. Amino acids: CASSPHGNEEETQYF.

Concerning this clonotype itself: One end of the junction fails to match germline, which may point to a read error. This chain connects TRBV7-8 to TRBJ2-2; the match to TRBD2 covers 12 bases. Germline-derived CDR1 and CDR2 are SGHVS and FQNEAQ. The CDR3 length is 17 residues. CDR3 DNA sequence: TGTGCCAGCAGCTTCGCTAGCGGGAGGGGGAACACCGGGGAGCTGTCTTTT. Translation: CASSFASGRGNTGELSF.

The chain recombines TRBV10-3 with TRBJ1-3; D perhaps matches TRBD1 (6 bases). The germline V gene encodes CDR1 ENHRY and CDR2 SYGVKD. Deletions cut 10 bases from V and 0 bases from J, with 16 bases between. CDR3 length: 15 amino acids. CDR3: CASRVTGLSGNTIYF. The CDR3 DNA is TGTGCCAGCAGAGTGACAGGCCTCTCTGGAAACACCATATATTTT.